This TCR beta chain was sequenced in a study of breast tumors, draining lymph nodes, adjacent tissues. Breast cancer patients provided tissue from their axillary draining lymph nodes. V dropped 4 bases and J dropped 8 bases, with 15 bases sitting between them. Germline CDR1 reads SQVTM; CDR2 reads ANQGSEA. The CDR3 runs to 13 residues. TCRdb recomputed calls from the multiplex PCR reads with MiXCR, one row per CDR3 protein. The sample carries nearly 200,000 distinct CDR3 sequences, over 25% recorded once. The sequence derives from a female donor with breast cancer. Some clones in this sample may be carry-over from other donors' samples. The rearrangement joins TRBV29-1 to TRBJ2-1; D gene ambiguous. Material for sequencing was axillary lymph node tissue. CDR3 in DNA: TGCAGCGTTGTTTACTATCTGCGCCATGAGCAGTTCTTC. Translation gives CSVVYYLRHEQFF.